This T cell receptor beta chain appears in the sequencing data of a study of cytomegalovirus exposure and HLA in healthy donors. Study findings and constraints: When a later analysis compared HLA-associated TCR beta chains with equally common others, the HLA-associated chains turned out to be more clonally expanded and to have lower generation probabilities. Fewer N-insertions (relative to the roughly 720-donor mean) were reportedly seen in an Asian-associated ancestry cluster in a later analysis.

This clone was detected only once. No antigen is known for it. Use of 60 Vbeta and 13 Jbeta primers characterized the PCR. The table came from immunoSEQ multiplex PCR; TCRdb's copy has only in-frame clones and leaves some out. Among approximately 170,000 clones listed, roughly 84% were seen once. The V and J ends lost 5 bases and 2 bases respectively, with 2 bases between them. Germline loops: CDR1 KGHSH, CDR2 LQKENI. This CDR3 is 11 amino acids long. The sequenced sample consisted of PBMCs. The gene calls are TRBV18 and TRBJ2-3; D uncertain. The receptor comes from a male donor in good health and CMV-seronegative. The CDR3: CASSYTDTQYF. Here the CDR3 DNA reads TGTGCCAGCTCATACACAGATACGCAGTATTTT.